Listed below are T cell receptor beta chains from one sample, sequenced in a study of shared clonotypes between healthy human individuals. TCRdb's table, derived via immunoSEQ multiplex PCR, lists solely in-frame clones and lacks some. The sample includes more than 2 million clones, 85% to 95% of them seen just once. Input material: naive CD4+ T cells sorted from blood. Receptors were obtained from a man younger than 35 in good health. Both conserved end residues are part of each CDR3. A D gene is named only where the DNA matches it firmly. Expanded clones are given a class, and other clones once, few, many or no size at all.

d_gene,v_gene,abundance,j_gene,CDR3nt,CDR3aa
TRBD2,TRBV6-5,-,TRBJ2-5,TGTGCCAGCAGTTACGGGGGACTAGTGGGACAAGAGACCCAGTACTTC,CASSYGGLVGQETQYF
-,TRBV6-1,once,TRBJ2-7,TGTGCCAGCAGTGAAGCGGTCGCCTCCCGGCACTTC,CASSEAVASRHF
TRBD1,TRBV5-1,-,TRBJ2-3,TGCGCCAGCAGCTCCGCGGGACAGGGGTTAGATACGCAGTATTTT,CASSSAGQGLDTQYF
-,TRBV5-8,-,TRBJ2-7,TGTGCCAGCAGCCCCGACCGATACTACGAGCAGTACTTC,CASSPDRYYEQYF
TRBD1,TRBV9,-,TRBJ2-7,TGTGCCAGCAGCGGAGGGGGGACAGGTCTTTACGAGCAGTACTTC,CASSGGGTGLYEQYF
TRBD1,TRBV6-6,-,TRBJ2-5,TGTGCCAGCAGTCCTCATCGGGACAGGAACCAAGAGACCCAGTACTTC,CASSPHRDRNQETQYF
TRBD2,TRBV7-8,-,TRBJ2-7,TGTGCCAGCAGCCTCGGACTAGCGGGCTCCTACGAGCAGTACTTC,CASSLGLAGSYEQYF
TRBD2,TRBV25-1,-,TRBJ2-1,TGTGCCAGCAGTGCCCGCGGGGGAGGCAATGAGCAGTTCTTC,CASSARGGGNEQFF
TRBD1,TRBV19,-,TRBJ2-2,TGTGCCAGTAACCACAGGGGGCTCACCGGGGAGCTGTTTTTT,CASNHRGLTGELFF
-,TRBV28,-,TRBJ2-1,TGTGCCAGCAGTTCGTCCGAGGGACGGGGGGCTTACAATGAGCAGTTCTTC,CASSSSEGRGAYNEQFF